This TCR beta chain was recovered during a study of cytomegalovirus exposure and HLA in healthy donors. Study findings and constraints: According to a later analysis, TCR clusters from the first cohort tended to co-occur in the 100 to 150 validation repertoires. As confirmed in vitro, a few CMV-associated chains were specific for CMV antigens.

Profiled with immunoSEQ multiplex PCR; TCRdb holds only in-frame clones, not every one. The sample consists of 82,000 or so clones, 85% to 95% of them appearing once. As for this clone: Its specificity is not known.

CDR1 and CDR2 (germline): LNHDA, SQIVND (reference sequence). This CDR3 comprises 15 residues. The V segment lost 7 bases and the J segment 6 bases; nucleotides outside the gene matches: 12. This clonotype originated in a woman between 18 and 30 years old in good health and CMV-seronegative. Sequenced material: PBMCs. The genes are TRBV19 and TRBJ1-5; 7 nucleotides match TRBD1. The CDR3 bases are TGTGCCAGTACCAACACCGGACAGGCTGGTCAGCCCCAGCATTTT. Amino acid sequence: CASTNTGQAGQPQHF.